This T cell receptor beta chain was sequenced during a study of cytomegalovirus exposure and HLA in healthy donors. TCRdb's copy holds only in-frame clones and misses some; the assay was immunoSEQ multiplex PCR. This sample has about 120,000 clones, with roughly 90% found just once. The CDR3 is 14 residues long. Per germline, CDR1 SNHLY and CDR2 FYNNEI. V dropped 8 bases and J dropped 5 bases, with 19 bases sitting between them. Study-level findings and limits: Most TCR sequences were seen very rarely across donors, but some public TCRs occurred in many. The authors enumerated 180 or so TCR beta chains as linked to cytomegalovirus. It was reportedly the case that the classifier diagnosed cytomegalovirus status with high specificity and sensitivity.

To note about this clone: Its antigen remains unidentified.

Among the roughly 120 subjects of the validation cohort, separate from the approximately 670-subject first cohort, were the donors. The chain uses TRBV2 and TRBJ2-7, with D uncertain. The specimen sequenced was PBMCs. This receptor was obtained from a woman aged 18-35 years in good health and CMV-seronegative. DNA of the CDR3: TGTGCCAGCGGAAACGACCCGGAGAATGACGAGCAGTACTTC. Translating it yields CASGNDPENDEQYF.